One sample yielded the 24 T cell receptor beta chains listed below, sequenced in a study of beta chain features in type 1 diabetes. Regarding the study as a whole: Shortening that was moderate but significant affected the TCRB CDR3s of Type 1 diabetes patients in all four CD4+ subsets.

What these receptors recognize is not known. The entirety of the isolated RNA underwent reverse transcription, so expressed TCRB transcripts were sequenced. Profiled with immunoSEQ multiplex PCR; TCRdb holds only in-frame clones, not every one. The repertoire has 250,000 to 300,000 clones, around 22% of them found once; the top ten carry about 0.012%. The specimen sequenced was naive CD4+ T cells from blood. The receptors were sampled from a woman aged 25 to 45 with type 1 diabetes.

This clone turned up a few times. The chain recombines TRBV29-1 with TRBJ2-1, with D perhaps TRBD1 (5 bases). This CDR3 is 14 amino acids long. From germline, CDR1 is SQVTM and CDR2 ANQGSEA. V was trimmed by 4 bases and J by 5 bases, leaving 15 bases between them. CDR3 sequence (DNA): TGCAGCGTTGGCGCGGCAGGGTTGAACAATGAGCAGTTCTTC. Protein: CSVGAAGLNNEQFF.

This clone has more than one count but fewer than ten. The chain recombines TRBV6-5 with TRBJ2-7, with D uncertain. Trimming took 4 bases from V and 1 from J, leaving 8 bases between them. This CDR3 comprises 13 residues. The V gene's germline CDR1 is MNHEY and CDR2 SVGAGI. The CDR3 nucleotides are TGTGCCAGCAGTTCGTCGCGTTCCTACGAGCAGTACTTC. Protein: CASSSSRSYEQYF.

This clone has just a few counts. DNA for the CDR3: TGTGCCTGGAGTACCGAAGGAGGGGATGGCTACACCTTC. It yields the protein CAWSTEGGDGYTF. The rearrangement joins TRBV30 to TRBJ1-2, with D tentatively TRBD1 (5 bases). Trimming took off 2 bases at V and 6 bases at J, with 13 bases between the two ends. This CDR3 comprises 13 residues. Germline values: CDR1 GTSNPN, CDR2 SVGIG (reference sequence).

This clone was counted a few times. In DNA, the CDR3 is TGTGCCACAGACCAGCAGGGCACAGATACGCAGTATTTT. Translating gives CATDQQGTDTQYF. The rearrangement links TRBV2 to TRBJ2-3; unclear D gene. V lost 10 bases and J lost 1, with 12 bases in between. CDR3 length: 13 residues. CDR1 is SNHLY, CDR2 FYNNEI, per germline.

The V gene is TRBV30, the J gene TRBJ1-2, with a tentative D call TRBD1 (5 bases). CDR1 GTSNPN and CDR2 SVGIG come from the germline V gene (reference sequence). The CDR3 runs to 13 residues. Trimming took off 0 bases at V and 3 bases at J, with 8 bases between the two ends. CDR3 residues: CAWSVPRDYGYTF. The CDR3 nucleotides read TGTGCCTGGAGTGTACCCAGGGACTATGGCTACACCTTC.

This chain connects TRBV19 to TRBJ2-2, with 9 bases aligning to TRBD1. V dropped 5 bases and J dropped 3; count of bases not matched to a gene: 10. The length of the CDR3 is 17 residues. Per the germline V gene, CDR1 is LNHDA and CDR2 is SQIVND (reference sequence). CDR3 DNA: TGTGCCAGTAGTTCCCTCTCGGACAGGGGATACACCGGGGAGCTGTTTTTT. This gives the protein CASSSLSDRGYTGELFF.

The DNA of the CDR3 is TGTGCCTGGAGTCAAGGGACAGCCCAAGAGACCCAGTACTTC. Translating gives CAWSQGTAQETQYF. The chain links TRBV30 to TRBJ2-5, with 7 bases that match TRBD1. The length of the CDR3 is 14 residues. V dropped 2 bases and J dropped 1; count of bases not matched to a gene: 4. Germline lookup yields CDR1 GTSNPN and CDR2 SVGIG (reference sequence).

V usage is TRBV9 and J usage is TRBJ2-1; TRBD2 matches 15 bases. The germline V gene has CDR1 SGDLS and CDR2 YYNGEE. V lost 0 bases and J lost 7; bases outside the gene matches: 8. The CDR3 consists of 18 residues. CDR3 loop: CASSVGGLAGGRRNEQFF. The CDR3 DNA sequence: TGTGCCAGCAGCGTAGGGGGACTAGCGGGAGGCCGGAGGAATGAGCAGTTCTTC.

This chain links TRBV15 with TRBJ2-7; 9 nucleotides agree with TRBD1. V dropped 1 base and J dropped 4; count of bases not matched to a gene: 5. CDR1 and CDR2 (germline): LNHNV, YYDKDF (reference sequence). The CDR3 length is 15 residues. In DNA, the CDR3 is TGTGCCACCAGCAGAGCCTCGACAGGGGGTTACGAGCAGTACTTC. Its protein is CATSRASTGGYEQYF.

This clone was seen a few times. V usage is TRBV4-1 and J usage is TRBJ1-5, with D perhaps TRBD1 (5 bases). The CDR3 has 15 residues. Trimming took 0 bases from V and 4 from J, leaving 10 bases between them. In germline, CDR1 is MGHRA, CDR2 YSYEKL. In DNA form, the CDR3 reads TGCGCCAGCAGCCAAGATGACAGCCTGAATCAGCCCCAGCATTTT. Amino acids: CASSQDDSLNQPQHF.

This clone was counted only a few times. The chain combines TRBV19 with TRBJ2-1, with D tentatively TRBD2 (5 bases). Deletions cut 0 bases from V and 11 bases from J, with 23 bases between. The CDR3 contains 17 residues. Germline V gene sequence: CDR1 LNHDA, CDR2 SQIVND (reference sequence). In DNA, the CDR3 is TGTGCCAGTAGTATAGATCTTTTGAGGCGGGTTACAATGAAGCAGTTCTTC. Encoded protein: CASSIDLLRRVTMKQFF. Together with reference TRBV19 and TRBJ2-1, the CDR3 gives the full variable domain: DGGITQSPKYLFRKEGQNVTLSCEQNLNHDAMYWYRQDPGQGLRLIYYSQIVNDFQKGDIAEGYSVSREKKESFPLTVTSAQKNPTAFYLCASSIDLLRRVTMKQFFGPGTRLTVL.

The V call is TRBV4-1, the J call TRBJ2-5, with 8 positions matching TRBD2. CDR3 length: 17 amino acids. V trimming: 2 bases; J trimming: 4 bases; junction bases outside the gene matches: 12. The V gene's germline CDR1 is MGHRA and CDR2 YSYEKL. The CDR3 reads CASSQPAREGRRETQYF. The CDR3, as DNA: TGCGCCAGCAGCCAACCAGCCCGGGAGGGCCGTAGAGAGACCCAGTACTTC.

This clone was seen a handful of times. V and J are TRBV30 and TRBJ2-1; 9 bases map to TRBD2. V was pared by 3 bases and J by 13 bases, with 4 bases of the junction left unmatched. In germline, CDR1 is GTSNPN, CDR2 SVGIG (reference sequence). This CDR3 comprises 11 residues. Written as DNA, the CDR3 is TGTGCCTGGAGCGTAGCGGGAGCACAGTTCTTC. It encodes CAWSVAGAQFF. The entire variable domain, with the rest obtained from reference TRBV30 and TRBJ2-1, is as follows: SQTIHQWPATLVQPVGSPLSLECTVEGTSNPNLYWYRQAAGRGLQLLFYSVGIGQISSEVPQNLSASRPQDRQFILSSKKLLLSDSGFYLCAWSVAGAQFFGPGTRLTVL.

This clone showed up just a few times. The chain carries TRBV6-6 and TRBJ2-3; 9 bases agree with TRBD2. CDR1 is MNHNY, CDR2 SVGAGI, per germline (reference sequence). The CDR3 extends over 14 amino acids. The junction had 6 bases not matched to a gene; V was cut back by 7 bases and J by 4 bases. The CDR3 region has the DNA TGTGCCAGCATGGGGCGGGAGGGGCCAGATACGCAGTATTTT. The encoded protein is CASMGREGPDTQYF.

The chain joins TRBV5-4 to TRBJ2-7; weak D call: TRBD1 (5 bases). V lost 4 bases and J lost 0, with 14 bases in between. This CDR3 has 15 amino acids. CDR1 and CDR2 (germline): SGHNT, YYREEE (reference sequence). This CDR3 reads CASSPKGLSSYEQYF. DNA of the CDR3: TGTGCCAGCAGCCCCAAGGGGCTGAGCTCCTACGAGCAGTACTTC.

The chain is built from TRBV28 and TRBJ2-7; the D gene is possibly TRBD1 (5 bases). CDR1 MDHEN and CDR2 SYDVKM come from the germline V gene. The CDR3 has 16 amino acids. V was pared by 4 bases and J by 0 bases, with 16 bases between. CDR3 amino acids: CASSSPAAGRSYEQYF. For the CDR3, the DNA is TGTGCCAGCAGTTCCCCTGCGGCAGGGCGCTCCTACGAGCAGTACTTC.

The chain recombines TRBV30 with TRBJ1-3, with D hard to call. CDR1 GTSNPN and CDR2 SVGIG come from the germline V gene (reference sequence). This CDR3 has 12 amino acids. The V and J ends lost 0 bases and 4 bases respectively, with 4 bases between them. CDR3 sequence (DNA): TGTGCCTGGAGTGTTAGCGGAAACACCATATATTTT. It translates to CAWSVSGNTIYF.

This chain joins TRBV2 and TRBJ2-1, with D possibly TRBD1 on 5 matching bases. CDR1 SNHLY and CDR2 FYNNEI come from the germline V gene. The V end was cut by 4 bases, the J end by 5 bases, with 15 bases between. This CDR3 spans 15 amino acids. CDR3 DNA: TGTGCCAGCAGTGGTCAGGGATTGGGTAACAATGAGCAGTTCTTC. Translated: CASSGQGLGNNEQFF. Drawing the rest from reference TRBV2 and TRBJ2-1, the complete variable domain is EPEVTQTPSHQVTQMGQEVILRCVPISNHLYFYWYRQILGQKVEFLVSFYNNEISEKSEIFDDQFSVERPDGSNFTLKIRSTKLEDSAMYFCASSGQGLGNNEQFFGPGTRLTVL.

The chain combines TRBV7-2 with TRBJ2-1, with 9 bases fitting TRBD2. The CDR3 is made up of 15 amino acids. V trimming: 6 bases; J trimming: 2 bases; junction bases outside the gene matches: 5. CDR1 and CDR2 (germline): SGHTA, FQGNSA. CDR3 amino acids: CASSSLAGPYNEQFF. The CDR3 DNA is TGTGCCAGCAGTTCCCTAGCGGGGCCCTACAATGAGCAGTTCTTC.

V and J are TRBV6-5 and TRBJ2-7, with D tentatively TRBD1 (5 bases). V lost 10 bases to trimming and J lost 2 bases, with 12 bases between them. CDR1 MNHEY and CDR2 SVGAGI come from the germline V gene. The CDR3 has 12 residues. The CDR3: CATSQGPYEQYF. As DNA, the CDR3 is TGTGCCACTTCGCAGGGTCCCTACGAGCAGTACTTC.

Here the CDR3 DNA reads TGCGCCAGCCAAGCTTCGACAGGGCCGTACGAGCAGTACTTC. Translated: CASQASTGPYEQYF. The chain carries TRBV5-1 and TRBJ2-7; 7 nucleotides align to TRBD1. The CDR3 length is 14 residues. Per germline, CDR1 SGHRS and CDR2 YFSETQ. With 7 bases clipped from V and 4 bases from J, the junction kept 11 bases outside the gene matches.

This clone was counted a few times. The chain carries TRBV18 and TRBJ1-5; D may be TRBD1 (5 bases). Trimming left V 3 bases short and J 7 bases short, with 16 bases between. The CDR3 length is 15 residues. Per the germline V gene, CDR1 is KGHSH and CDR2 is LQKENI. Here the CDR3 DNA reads TGTGCCAGCTCACCCGAAGTCGAGTGGGGCCAGCCCCAGCATTTT. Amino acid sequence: CASSPEVEWGQPQHF.

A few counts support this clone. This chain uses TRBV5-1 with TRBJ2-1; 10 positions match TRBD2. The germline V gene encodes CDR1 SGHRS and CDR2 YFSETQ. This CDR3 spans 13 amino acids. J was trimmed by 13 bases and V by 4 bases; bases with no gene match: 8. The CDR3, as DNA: TGCGCCAGCAGCCGAGATTTAGCGGGAGGACAGTTCTTC. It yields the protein CASSRDLAGGQFF.

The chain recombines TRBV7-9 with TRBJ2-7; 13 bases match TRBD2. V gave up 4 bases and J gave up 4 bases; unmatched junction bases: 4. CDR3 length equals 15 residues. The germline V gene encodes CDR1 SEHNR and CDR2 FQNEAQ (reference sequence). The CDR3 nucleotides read TGTGCCAGCAGCTCGGGACTAGCGGGAATGTACGAGCAGTACTTC. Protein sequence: CASSSGLAGMYEQYF. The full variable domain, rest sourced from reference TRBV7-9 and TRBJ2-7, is DTGVSQNPRHKITKRGQNVTFRCDPISEHNRLYWYRQTLGQGPEFLTYFQNEAQLEKSRLLSDRFSAERPKGSFSTLEIQRTEQGDSAMYLCASSSGLAGMYEQYFGPGTRLTVT.